The 24 T cell receptor beta chains in this list originate from one sample, sequenced in a study of blood T cell repertoires in COVID-19. TCRdb keeps only in-frame clones here, not all; method: immunoSEQ multiplex PCR. This sample has some 350,000 clones, with approximately 89% found just once. What was sequenced was PBMCs or T cells enriched from blood (not recorded which). These receptors were taken from a woman aged 30 to 39 who had recovered from COVID-19.

The V gene is TRBV4-3, the J gene TRBJ2-2, with TRBD2 identical over 8 bases. V trimming: 0 bases; J trimming: 0 bases; junction bases outside the gene matches: 6. Germline V CDR1 and CDR2: LGHNA, YSLEER. The CDR3 loop spans 18 amino acids. In DNA form, the CDR3 reads TGCGCCAGCAGCCAAGATTTAGCGGGGCGAACGAACACCGGGGAGCTGTTTTTT. Translation gives CASSQDLAGRTNTGELFF.

This rearrangement joins TRBV18 to TRBJ2-7, with 11 bases fitting TRBD1. Germline CDR1 and CDR2: KGHSH and LQKENI. V was pared by 5 bases and J by 6 bases, with 6 bases of the junction left unmatched. This CDR3 region has 14 residues. For the CDR3, the DNA is TGTGCCAGCTCAGGACAGGGGGCGTATGTCGAGCAGTACTTC. This gives the protein CASSGQGAYVEQYF. Full variable domain (outside the CDR3, taken from reference TRBV18 and TRBJ2-7): NAGVMQNPRHLVRRRGQEARLRCSPMKGHSHVYWYRQLPEEGLKFMVYLQKENIIDESGMPKERFSAEFPKEGPSILRIQQVVRGDSAAYFCASSGQGAYVEQYFGPGTRLTVT.

The V gene is TRBV6-2 or TRBV6-3, the J gene TRBJ2-7; D not certain. The CDR3 totals 14 residues. Trimming took 4 bases from V and 3 from J, leaving 13 bases between them. CDR1 is MNHEY and CDR2 is SVGEGT in the germline V gene. The CDR3 spells CASSFIPVDYEQYF. CDR3 bases: TGTGCCAGCAGTTTTATCCCGGTAGACTACGAGCAGTACTTC.

The chain links TRBV7-3 to TRBJ1-6; TRBD1 matches 8 bases. This CDR3 is 15 amino acids long. CDR1 and CDR2 from the germline V gene are SGHTA and FQGTGA. V was pared by 3 bases and J by 3 bases, with 1 base of the junction left unmatched. The DNA of the CDR3 is TGTGCCAGCAGCTTGACAGGGGACTATAATTCACCCCTCCACTTT. This sequence encodes CASSLTGDYNSPLHF.

The V and J genes are TRBV4-1 and TRBJ1-2; 11 bases match TRBD1. CDR3 length equals 15 residues. CDR1 and CDR2 (germline): MGHRA, YSYEKL. J was trimmed by 3 bases and V by 5 bases; bases with no gene match: 5. The CDR3 spells CASSGTGGDHYGYTF. Written as DNA, the CDR3 is TGCGCCAGCAGCGGGACAGGGGGGGATCACTATGGCTACACCTTC.

The V gene is TRBV7-8, the J gene TRBJ1-2, with TRBD1 as a possible D gene (5 bases). This CDR3 is built from 15 residues. Germline CDR1 reads SGHVS; CDR2 reads FQNEAQ. The V end lost 2 bases, the J end lost 3 bases, and 13 bases lay between the germline ends. In nucleotides, the CDR3 is TGTGCCAGCAGCTTATCCAGGCGGGGGGACTATGGCTACACCTTC. Translation gives CASSLSRRGDYGYTF.

In this sample, this clone turned up many times. The chain links TRBV7-6 to TRBJ1-6; TRBD1 matches 7 bases. This CDR3 has 16 residues. The ends lost 1 base at V and 6 bases at J; junction bases unmatched: 6. CDR1 is SGHVS, CDR2 FNYEAQ, per germline. The CDR3 is CASSLVGNRGNSPLHF. In DNA, the CDR3 is TGTGCCAGCAGCTTAGTTGGTAACAGGGGTAATTCACCCCTCCACTTT.

This rearrangement joins TRBV12-3 or TRBV12-4 to TRBJ2-3, with no clear D. The length of the CDR3 is 13 residues. V was trimmed by 6 bases and J by 5 bases, leaving 12 bases between them. In DNA form, the CDR3 reads TGTGCCAGCAGCCTAATGGTACGAGATACGCAGTATTTT. It translates to CASSLMVRDTQYF.

The gene calls are TRBV7-9 and TRBJ2-1; TRBD2 agrees at 8 bases. The CDR3 has 16 residues. Losses at the gene ends were 4 bases for V and 1 base for J; bases not matched to a gene: 6. CDR1 SEHNR and CDR2 FQNEAQ come from the germline V gene (reference sequence). The CDR3 protein is CASSSPSGGSYNEQFF. DNA of the CDR3: TGTGCCAGCAGCTCGCCGAGCGGGGGTTCCTACAATGAGCAGTTCTTC.

The chain employs TRBV10-3 and TRBJ2-5; 13 positions agree with TRBD2. V shed 2 bases, J shed 2 bases, and the junction held 2 bases outside the gene matches. The CDR3 is made up of 16 amino acids. Per germline, CDR1 ENHRY and CDR2 SYGVKD. CDR3 sequence: CAISETGLAGQETQYF. DNA of the CDR3: TGTGCCATCAGTGAGACGGGACTAGCGGGGCAAGAGACCCAGTACTTC.

The chain carries TRBV5-6 and TRBJ2-1, with 7 positions matching TRBD2. This CDR3 is built from 14 residues. CDR1 and CDR2 from the germline V gene are SGHDT and YYEEEE. V lost 1 base and J lost 4; bases outside the gene matches: 2. Here the CDR3 DNA reads TGTGCCAGCAGCTTGATGCGGGGGTACAATGAGCAGTTCTTC. Amino acids: CASSLMRGYNEQFF.

This chain joins TRBV5-6 and TRBJ2-5; TRBD1 might be the D (5 bases). Trimming shortened V by 2 bases and J by 5 bases, and 16 bases separated the two germline ends. The length of the CDR3 is 15 residues. CDR1 is SGHDT and CDR2 is YYEEEE in the germline V gene. CDR3 sequence: CASSLLVGRRETQYF. The CDR3 DNA reads TGTGCCAGCAGCTTATTGGTGGGGCGTAGGGAGACCCAGTACTTC.

The V and J genes are TRBV28 and TRBJ1-4; D is possibly TRBD1 (6 bases). The germline V and J ends were trimmed by 2 bases and 4 bases, with 8 bases remaining between them. This CDR3 has 14 residues. The germline V gene encodes CDR1 MDHEN and CDR2 SYDVKM. The CDR3 sequence: CASSLEDSNEKLFF. Here the CDR3 DNA reads TGTGCCAGCAGTTTAGAGGACAGTAATGAAAAACTGTTTTTT.

The chain combines TRBV9 with TRBJ1-3, with D possibly matching TRBD1 (6 bases). V lost 4 bases and J 2 bases, leaving 10 bases between the germline ends. The CDR3 length is 14 residues. Germline CDR1 SGDLS, CDR2 YYNGEE. In DNA, the CDR3 is TGTGCCAGCAGCCCTCAGGGGACTGGAAACACCATATATTTT. Residues: CASSPQGTGNTIYF.

The V and J genes are TRBV4-1 and TRBJ2-5; TRBD2 is a possible D gene (5 bases). V was shortened by 4 bases and J by 7 bases, with 13 bases between the two germline ends. Per the germline V gene, CDR1 is MGHRA and CDR2 is YSYEKL. The CDR3 sequence is 13 residues long. For the CDR3, the DNA is TGCGCCAGCAGCCTCGGACTTTCGGGGACCCAGTACTTC. Translated, it gives CASSLGLSGTQYF.

The J gene is TRBJ1-2, the V gene TRBV29-1; no definite D call. Per the germline V gene, CDR1 is SQVTM and CDR2 is ANQGSEA. With 6 bases removed from V and 0 bases from J, the gap between germline ends came to 5 bases. This CDR3 has 11 amino acids. CDR3 nucleotide sequence: TGCAGCGTAGTAGCTAACTATGGCTACACCTTC. It codes for CSVVANYGYTF.

The chain joins TRBV9 to TRBJ2-1, with 10 bases fitting TRBD2. There are 16 residues in the CDR3. Germline CDR1 reads SGDLS; CDR2 reads YYNGEE. Trimming cost V 3 bases and J 10 bases; bases outside gene matches: 13. CDR3 in DNA: TGTGCCAGCAGCGCGGGAGGGGGGACTAGCGTTTGGGAGCAGTTCTTC. Amino acids: CASSAGGGTSVWEQFF. The entire variable domain, with the rest obtained from reference TRBV9 and TRBJ2-1, is as follows: DSGVTQTPKHLITATGQRVTLRCSPRSGDLSVYWYQQSLDQGLQFLIQYYNGEERAKGNILERFSAQQFPDLHSELNLSSLELGDSALYFCASSAGGGTSVWEQFFGPGTRLTVL.

This chain links TRBV19 with TRBJ2-2; a possible D gene is TRBD2 (5 bases). The CDR3 consists of 16 residues. Germline values: CDR1 LNHDA, CDR2 SQIVND (reference sequence). V lost 5 bases and J lost 2, with 15 bases in between. The CDR3 sequence: CASSDLLRGNTGELFF. In DNA, the CDR3 is TGTGCCAGTAGTGACCTCCTTCGGGGAAACACCGGGGAGCTGTTTTTT.

The chain combines TRBV5-1 with TRBJ2-5, with 12 bases matching TRBD2. The CDR3 is 15 residues long. V was pared by 6 bases and J by 5 bases, with 8 bases of the junction left unmatched. CDR1 is SGHRS and CDR2 is YFSETQ in the germline V gene. The CDR3 here is CASTNSGTSGETQYF. Written as DNA, the CDR3 is TGCGCCAGCACCAATTCCGGGACTAGCGGGGAGACCCAGTACTTC.

The V call is TRBV11-3, the J call TRBJ2-2; TRBD2 matches 7 bases. CDR3 length equals 18 residues. Germline loops: CDR1 SGHNT, CDR2 YENEEA. J lost 4 bases, V lost 5 bases, and 16 bases had no gene match. CDR3 bases: TGTGCCAGCAGCCGATCCTTACTGTTGGGGGGGAGCACCGGGGAGCTGTTTTTT. Protein: CASSRSLLLGGSTGELFF.

The chain joins TRBV12-3 or TRBV12-4 to TRBJ2-7; 11 bases agree with TRBD1. The CDR3 totals 13 residues. Trimming cost V 7 bases and J 4 bases; bases outside gene matches: 3. The CDR3 reads CASTRDRGYEQYF. In DNA, the CDR3 is TGTGCCAGCACTCGGGACAGGGGGTACGAGCAGTACTTC.

The gene calls are TRBV18 and TRBJ2-5; 9 bases line up with TRBD2. Germline CDR1 and CDR2: KGHSH and LQKENI. This CDR3 is built from 15 residues. The trim removed 4 bases at V and 1 base at J, leaving 4 bases unmatched. CDR3 coding DNA: TGTGCCAGCTCACGGGGTAGCGGGGGCCAAGAGACCCAGTACTTC. Amino acids: CASSRGSGGQETQYF.

V gene TRBV13 combines with J gene TRBJ2-7, with 8 bases lining up with TRBD2. V lost 5 bases to trimming and J lost 1 base; unmatched junction nucleotides: 7. Per the germline V gene, CDR1 is PRHDT and CDR2 is FYEKMQ (reference sequence). The CDR3 sequence is 15 residues long. The CDR3: CASSPGREGSYEQYF. In DNA form, the CDR3 reads TGTGCCAGCAGCCCTGGCCGGGAGGGGTCCTACGAGCAGTACTTC.

The rearrangement joins TRBV5-1 to TRBJ2-3; D gene unclear. V was shortened by 6 bases and J by 6 bases, with 11 bases between the two germline ends. CDR1 is SGHRS and CDR2 is YFSETQ in the germline V gene. This CDR3 has 12 residues. This CDR3 is CASTLPSDTQYF. The CDR3 coding sequence is TGCGCCAGCACCCTACCATCGGATACGCAGTATTTT.